This record concerns one TCR beta chain sequence. This CDR3 contains 16 residues. Germline CDR1 is SGDLS and CDR2 is YYNGEE. The V and J ends lost 1 base and 9 bases respectively, with 19 bases between them. These data come from a study of blood T cell repertoires in COVID-19. On the study more broadly: Both acute and convalescent COVID-19 samples were obtained from the United States, Italy and Spain. Sources were T cells, B-cell-depleted T cells, or PBMCs; the material itself was cDNA or gDNA.

In the study's own analysis: Amplification with reference gene primers provided the estimates of nucleated cell counts. Clones were sequenced by immunoSEQ multiplex PCR, and TCRdb holds only the in-frame ones, with some missing. The V and J calls and clone size are taken from that table; D and trimming were inferred from the DNA. The sample shows under 300,000 clones, around 86% of them seen only once. This sequence originates from a young man who had recovered from COVID-19. This rearrangement joins TRBV9 to TRBJ2-2, with D tentatively TRBD1 (6 bases). Sequencing used peripheral blood. The CDR3 is CASSVWGPTGPRELFF. In DNA form, the CDR3 reads TGTGCCAGCAGCGTATGGGGGCCCACGGGACCGAGGGAGCTGTTTTTT.